This TCR beta chain was recorded in a study of blood T cell repertoires in COVID-19. About the research overall: T cells, B-cell-depleted T cells, or PBMCs provided the cDNA or gDNA that served as material.

The method was immunoSEQ multiplex PCR; TCRdb's version includes in-frame clones alone and lacks a portion of them. The repertoire holds about 83,000 clones, with about four fifths as singletons. The receptor was isolated from a woman of 80 years or more with active or convalescent COVID-19. The sequencing sample was made of peripheral blood.

The CDR3 bases are TGCAGTGCTAGTCGACTAGCGGGGGGGTCCTACGAGCAGTACTTC. It encodes CSASRLAGGSYEQYF. V is TRBV20-1 and J is TRBJ2-7, with 14 bases that match TRBD2. CDR3 length: 15 residues. V lost 3 bases to trimming and J lost 1 base; unmatched junction nucleotides: 2. Germline V gene lookup returns CDR1 DFQATT and CDR2 SNEGSKA (reference sequence).